One and the same sample provided the 5 T cell receptor beta chains below, sequenced in a study of T cell repertoires in cytomegalovirus infection (dated by TCRdb to about 2019). TCRdb lists the instrument as Illumina HiSeq 1500. TCRdb reworked the public reads: Q25 trimming with fastp, MiXCR clone assembly, productive beta chains retained. Merged by CDR3 protein, the rows form single entries marked with the most common genes and DNA. For this sample the table gives some 240,000 distinct CDR3 sequences, of which about 15% were detected only once. The ten largest clones add up to roughly 45% of the sample. The material sequenced was CD8+ T cells from PBMCs. The receptors originated from a human donor in good health (CMV status not recorded). Some clones in this sample may be carry-over from other donors' samples.

This clonotype was detected once. This chain links TRBV9 with TRBJ2-2, with D perhaps TRBD2 (6 bases). V lost 3 bases, J lost 4 bases, and 13 bases lay in between. This CDR3 has 15 amino acids. CDR1 is SGDLS, CDR2 YYNGEE, per germline. Here the CDR3 DNA reads TGTGCCAGCAGCGCTGGGGACTCAGGCACCGGGGAGCTGTTTTTT. This codes for CASSAGDSGTGELFF.

The chain employs TRBV11-2 and TRBJ2-5, with 12 bases that match TRBD2. Losses at the gene ends were 5 bases for V and 4 bases for J; bases not matched to a gene: 8. There are 16 residues in the CDR3. The V gene's germline CDR1 is SGHAT and CDR2 FQNNGV. The CDR3 reads CASSEELAGGRETQYF. CDR3 DNA sequence: TGTGCCAGCAGCGAAGAGCTAGCGGGGGGGCGAGAGACCCAGTACTTC.

This clonotype appeared many times. The chain carries TRBV6-1 and TRBJ1-2; D gene ambiguous. Trimming removed 7 bases from V and 6 bases from J, with 18 bases in between. Looked up from germline, CDR1 is MNHNS and CDR2 is SASEGT. The CDR3 spans 14 residues. CDR3 protein: CASTTSFGGNGYTF. Here the CDR3 DNA reads TGTGCCAGCACCACCTCCTTTGGAGGGAATGGCTACACCTTC.

This clonotype was recorded many times. The V and J genes are TRBV6-5 and TRBJ1-1; D remains unclear. Per germline, CDR1 MNHEY and CDR2 SVGAGI. The CDR3 totals 15 residues. Trimming cost V 3 bases and J 0 bases, with 11 bases left between them. The CDR3 is CASSYSIGMNTEAFF. Written as DNA, the CDR3 is TGTGCCAGCAGTTATTCGATCGGAATGAACACTGAAGCTTTCTTT.

This clonotype was detected only a few times. This sequence joins TRBV6-6 and TRBJ2-3, with 7 bases aligning to TRBD2. The J segment lost 6 bases and the V segment lost 2 bases, leaving 11 bases of the junction unmatched. Germline lookup yields CDR1 MNHNY and CDR2 SVGAGI (reference sequence). CDR3 length: 16 amino acids. CDR3 protein: CASSYTSAPGRDTQYF. The CDR3 nucleotides are TGTGCCAGCAGTTACACTAGCGCTCCGGGGAGGGATACGCAGTATTTT.